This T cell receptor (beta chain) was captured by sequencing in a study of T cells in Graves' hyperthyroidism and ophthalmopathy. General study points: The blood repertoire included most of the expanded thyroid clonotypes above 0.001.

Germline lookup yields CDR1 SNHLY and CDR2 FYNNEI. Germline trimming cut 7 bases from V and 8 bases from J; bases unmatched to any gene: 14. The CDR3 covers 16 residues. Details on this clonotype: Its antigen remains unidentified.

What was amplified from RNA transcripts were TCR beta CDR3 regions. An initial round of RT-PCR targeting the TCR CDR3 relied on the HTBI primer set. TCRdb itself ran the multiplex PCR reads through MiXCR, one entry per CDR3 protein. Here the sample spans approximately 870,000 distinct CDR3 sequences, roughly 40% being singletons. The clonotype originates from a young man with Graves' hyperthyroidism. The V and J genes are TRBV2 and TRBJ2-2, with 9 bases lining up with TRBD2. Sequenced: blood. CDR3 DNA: TGTGCCAGCAACCCCTCGGGGACTAGCCGTGCAGGGGAGCTGTTTTTT. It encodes CASNPSGTSRAGELFF.